The 9 T cell receptor beta chains given below trace back to one sample, sequenced in a study of blood T cell repertoires in COVID-19. Clones were sequenced by immunoSEQ multiplex PCR, and TCRdb holds only the in-frame ones, with some missing. The table includes some 200,000 clones, approximately 79% detected once. Sequencing was done on a sample of peripheral blood. The receptors originated from a man aged 25-40 years with active or convalescent COVID-19.

The chain has TRBV20-1 and TRBJ2-1, with D tentatively TRBD2 (6 bases). V was clipped by 3 bases and J by 3 bases, with 21 bases between them. The CDR3 contains 17 residues. CDR1 and CDR2 (germline): DFQATT, SNEGSKA (reference sequence). The DNA of the CDR3 is TGCAGTGCTAGTTCCGTGGGGGGAGGTAACCGCTACAATGAGCAGTTCTTC. Amino acid sequence: CSASSVGGGNRYNEQFF.

The rearrangement uses TRBV2 and TRBJ1-2; TRBD1 matches 8 bases. This CDR3 contains 13 residues. The ends lost 3 bases at V and 8 bases at J; junction bases unmatched: 5. Germline CDR1 and CDR2: SNHLY and FYNNEI. The CDR3 nucleotides read TGTGCCAGCAGTGACGGACAGGGCGGCGGCTACACCTTC. Translated, it gives CASSDGQGGGYTF. The whole variable domain, filled in from reference TRBV2 and TRBJ1-2, reads EPEVTQTPSHQVTQMGQEVILRCVPISNHLYFYWYRQILGQKVEFLVSFYNNEISEKSEIFDDQFSVERPDGSNFTLKIRSTKLEDSAMYFCASSDGQGGGYTFGSGTRLTVV.

The CDR3 DNA is TGTGCCAGCAGCCCCTGGGATAGCGGGGGGGCTGGGGAGACCCAGTACTTC. It specifies CASSPWDSGGAGETQYF. This sequence joins TRBV7-6 and TRBJ2-5, with 11 bases that match TRBD2. This CDR3 is built from 17 residues. J gave up 5 bases and V 5 bases, and 13 bases lay outside the gene matches. CDR1 and CDR2 (germline): SGHVS, FNYEAQ. The full variable domain, with the rest looked up from reference TRBV7-6 and TRBJ2-5, is GAGVSQSPRYKVTKRGQDVALRCDPISGHVSLYWYRQALGQGPEFLTYFNYEAQQDKSGLPNDRFSAERPEGSISTLTIQRTEQRDSAMYRCASSPWDSGGAGETQYFGPGTRLLVL.

This clone was observed once. The chain joins TRBV5-8 to TRBJ1-1; possible D gene TRBD1, 6 bases. Germline CDR1 is SGHTS and CDR2 is YDEGEE. The CDR3 is made up of 18 amino acids. V lost 4 bases to trimming and J lost 4 bases, with 26 bases between them. The CDR3 protein is CASSGGGLQGFGFTEAFF. The CDR3 DNA is TGTGCCAGCAGCGGCGGGGGTTTACAGGGATTTGGTTTCACTGAAGCTTTCTTT.

The rearrangement uses TRBV11-2 and TRBJ2-1; 7 bases fit TRBD2. V was pared by 6 bases and J by 5 bases, with 13 bases of the junction left unmatched. There are 16 residues in the CDR3. Germline V CDR1 and CDR2: SGHAT, FQNNGV. DNA of the CDR3: TGTGCCAGCAGGGCGGGAGTCCGGTTCAGCGACAATGAGCAGTTCTTC. Encoded protein: CASRAGVRFSDNEQFF.

This sequence joins TRBV5-4 and TRBJ2-2; the match to TRBD1 covers 9 bases. This CDR3 spans 17 amino acids. Germline trimming cut 4 bases from V and 2 bases from J; bases unmatched to any gene: 9. Germline assignment: CDR1 SGHNT and CDR2 YYREEE (reference sequence). This CDR3 reads CASSGQQGALNTGELFF. CDR3 in DNA: TGTGCCAGCAGCGGACAACAGGGGGCACTTAACACCGGGGAGCTGTTTTTT.

The chain combines TRBV10-2 with TRBJ2-1; 13 bases are shared with TRBD2. The CDR3 contains 15 residues. V dropped 6 bases and J dropped 4; count of bases not matched to a gene: 3. Germline V gene lookup returns CDR1 WSHSY and CDR2 SAAADI. The CDR3 DNA sequence: TGCGCCAGCAGCTCGGGACTAGCGGGGTACAATGAGCAGTTCTTC. It specifies CASSSGLAGYNEQFF.

V and J are TRBV6-5 and TRBJ1-5; 7 nucleotides match TRBD1. The CDR3 spans 15 residues. The junction had 6 bases not matched to a gene; V was cut back by 6 bases and J by 1 base. Per germline, CDR1 MNHEY and CDR2 SVGAGI. The CDR3 DNA sequence: TGTGCCAGCAGGTCCCGGGACAGCAGCAATCAGCCCCAGCATTTT. This gives the protein CASRSRDSSNQPQHF.

The J gene is TRBJ1-5, the V gene TRBV19; D is unresolved. The germline V gene has CDR1 LNHDA and CDR2 SQIVND (reference sequence). The germline V and J ends were trimmed by 5 bases and 6 bases, with 11 bases remaining between them. This CDR3 is 13 amino acids long. As DNA, the CDR3 is TGTGCCAGTAGTCGGCAGGAAGGTCAGCCCCAGCATTTT. This encodes CASSRQEGQPQHF.